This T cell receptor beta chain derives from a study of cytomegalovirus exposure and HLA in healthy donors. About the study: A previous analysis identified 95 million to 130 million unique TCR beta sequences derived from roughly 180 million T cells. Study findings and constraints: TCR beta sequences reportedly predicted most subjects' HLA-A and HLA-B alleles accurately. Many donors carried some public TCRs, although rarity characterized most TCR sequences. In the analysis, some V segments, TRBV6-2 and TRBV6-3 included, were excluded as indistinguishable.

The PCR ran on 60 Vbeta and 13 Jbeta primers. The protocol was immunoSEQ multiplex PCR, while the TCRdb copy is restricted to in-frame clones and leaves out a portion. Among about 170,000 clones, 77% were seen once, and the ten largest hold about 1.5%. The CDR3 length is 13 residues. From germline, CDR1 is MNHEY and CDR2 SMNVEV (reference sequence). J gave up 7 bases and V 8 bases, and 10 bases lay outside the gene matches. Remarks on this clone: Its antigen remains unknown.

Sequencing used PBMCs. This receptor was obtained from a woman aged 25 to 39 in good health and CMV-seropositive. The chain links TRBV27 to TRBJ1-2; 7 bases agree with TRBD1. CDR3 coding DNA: TGTGCCAGCTCGATCGACAGGGTTCGTGGCTACACCTTC. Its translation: CASSIDRVRGYTF.